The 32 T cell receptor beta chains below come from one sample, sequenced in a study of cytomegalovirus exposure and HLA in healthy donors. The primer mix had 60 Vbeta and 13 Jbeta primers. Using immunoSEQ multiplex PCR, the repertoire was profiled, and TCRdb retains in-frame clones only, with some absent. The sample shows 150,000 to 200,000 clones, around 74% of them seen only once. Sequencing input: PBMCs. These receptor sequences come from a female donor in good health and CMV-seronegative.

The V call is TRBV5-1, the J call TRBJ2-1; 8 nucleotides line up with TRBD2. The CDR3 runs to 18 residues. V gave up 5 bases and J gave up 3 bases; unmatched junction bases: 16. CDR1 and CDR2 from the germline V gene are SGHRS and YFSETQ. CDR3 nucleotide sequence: TGCGCCAGCAGTTTCTTTTGGGTTAGCGGGGTCGACTACAATGAGCAGTTCTTC. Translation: CASSFFWVSGVDYNEQFF. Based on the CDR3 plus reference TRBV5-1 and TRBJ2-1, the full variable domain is KAGVTQTPRYLIKTRGQQVTLSCSPISGHRSVSWYQQTPGQGLQFLFEYFSETQRNKGNFPGRFSGRQFSNSRSEMNVSTLELGDSALYLCASSFFWVSGVDYNEQFFGPGTRLTVL.

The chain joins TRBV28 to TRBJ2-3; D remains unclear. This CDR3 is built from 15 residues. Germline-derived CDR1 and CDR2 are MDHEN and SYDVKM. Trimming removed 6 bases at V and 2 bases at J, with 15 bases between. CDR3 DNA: TGTGCCAGCAGCCCCATGGCGAGGATCACAGATACGCAGTATTTT. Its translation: CASSPMARITDTQYF.

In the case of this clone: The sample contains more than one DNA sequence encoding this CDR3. Here the CDR3 reads CASSSGQGGQPQHF. The CDR3 coding sequence is TGTGCCAGCAGTTCCGGGCAGGGGGGCCAGCCCCAGCATTTT. This chain links TRBV28 with TRBJ1-5; TRBD1 matches 7 bases. Per the germline V gene, CDR1 is MDHEN and CDR2 is SYDVKM. This CDR3 has 14 residues. V trimming: 4 bases; J trimming: 7 bases; junction bases outside the gene matches: 7. Combining the CDR3 with reference TRBV28 and TRBJ1-5 gives the whole variable domain DVKVTQSSRYLVKRTGEKVFLECVQDMDHENMFWYRQDPGLGLRLIYFSYDVKMKEKGDIPEGYSVSREKKERFSLILESASTNQTSMYLCASSSGQGGQPQHFGDGTRLSIL.

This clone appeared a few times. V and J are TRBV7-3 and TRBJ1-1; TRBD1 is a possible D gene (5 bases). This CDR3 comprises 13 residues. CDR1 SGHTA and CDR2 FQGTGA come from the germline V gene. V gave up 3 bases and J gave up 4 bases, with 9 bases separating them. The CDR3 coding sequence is TGTGCCAGCAGCTTTGGGGGGAGCACTGAAGCTTTCTTT. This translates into CASSFGGSTEAFF.

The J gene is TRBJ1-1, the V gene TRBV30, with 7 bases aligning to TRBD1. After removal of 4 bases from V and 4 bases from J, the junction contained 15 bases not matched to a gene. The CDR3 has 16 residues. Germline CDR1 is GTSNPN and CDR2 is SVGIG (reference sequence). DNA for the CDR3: TGTGCCTGGACGAGACCGACAGGGATAATCACCACTGAAGCTTTCTTT. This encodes CAWTRPTGIITTEAFF.

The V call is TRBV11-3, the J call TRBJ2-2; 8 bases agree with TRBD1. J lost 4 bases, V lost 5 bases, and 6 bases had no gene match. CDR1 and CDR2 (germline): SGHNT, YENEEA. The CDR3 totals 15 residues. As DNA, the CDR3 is TGTGCCAGCAGCCGCAGGGACAGGTTCACCGGGGAGCTGTTTTTT. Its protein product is CASSRRDRFTGELFF.

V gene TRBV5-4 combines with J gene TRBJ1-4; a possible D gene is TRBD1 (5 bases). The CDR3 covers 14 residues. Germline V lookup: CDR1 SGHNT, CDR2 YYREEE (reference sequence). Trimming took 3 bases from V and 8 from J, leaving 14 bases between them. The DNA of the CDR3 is TGTGCCAGCAGCTCCGGGCAGGGTAGGGAAAAACTGTTTTTT. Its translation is CASSSGQGREKLFF.

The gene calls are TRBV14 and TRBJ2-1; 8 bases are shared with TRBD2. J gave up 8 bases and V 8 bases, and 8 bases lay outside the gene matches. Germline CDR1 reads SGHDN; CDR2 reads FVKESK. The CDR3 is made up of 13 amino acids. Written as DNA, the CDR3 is TGTGCCAGCCGGACTAGCAGTACCCATGAGCAGTTCTTC. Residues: CASRTSSTHEQFF.

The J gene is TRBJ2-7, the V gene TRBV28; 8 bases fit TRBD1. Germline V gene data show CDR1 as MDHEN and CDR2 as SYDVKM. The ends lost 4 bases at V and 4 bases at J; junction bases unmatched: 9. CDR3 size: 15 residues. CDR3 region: CASSSPGTGSYEQYF. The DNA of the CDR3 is TGTGCCAGCAGTTCGCCCGGGACAGGATCGTACGAGCAGTACTTC.

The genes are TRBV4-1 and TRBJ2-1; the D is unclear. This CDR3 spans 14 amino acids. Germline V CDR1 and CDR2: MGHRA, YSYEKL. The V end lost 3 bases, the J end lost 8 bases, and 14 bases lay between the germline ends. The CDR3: CASSHQYSGDEQFF. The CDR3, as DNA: TGCGCCAGCAGCCATCAATACTCGGGTGATGAGCAGTTCTTC.

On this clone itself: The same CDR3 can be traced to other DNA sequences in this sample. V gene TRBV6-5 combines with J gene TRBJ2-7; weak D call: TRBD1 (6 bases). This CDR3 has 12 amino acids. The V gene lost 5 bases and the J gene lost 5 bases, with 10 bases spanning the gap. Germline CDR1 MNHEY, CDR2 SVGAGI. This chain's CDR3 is CASSRTGNEQYF. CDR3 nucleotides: TGTGCCAGCAGTCGTACAGGGAACGAGCAGTACTTC.

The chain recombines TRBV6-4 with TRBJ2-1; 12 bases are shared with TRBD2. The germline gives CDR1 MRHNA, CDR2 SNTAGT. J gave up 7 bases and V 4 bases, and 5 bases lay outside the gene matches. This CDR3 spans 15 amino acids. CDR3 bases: TGTGCCAGCAGTGTGGCTAGCGGGGGGGAAAATGAGCAGTTCTTC. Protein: CASSVASGGENEQFF.

The CDR3: CASSPGTGGIGELFF. The DNA for the CDR3 is TGTGCCAGCTCCCCCGGGACAGGGGGAATCGGGGAGCTGTTTTTT. The J gene is TRBJ2-2, the V gene TRBV9, with TRBD1 matching over 11 bases. V shed 7 bases and J 7 bases; nucleotides not matched to a gene: 9. The CDR3 runs to 15 residues. In germline, CDR1 is SGDLS, CDR2 YYNGEE.

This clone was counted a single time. CDR3 DNA sequence: TGTGCCAGCAGAACGACAGGGACGGAGACCCAGTACTTC. Its protein product is CASRTTGTETQYF. The chain carries TRBV6-5 and TRBJ2-5, with 7 bases lining up with TRBD1. Germline V gene data show CDR1 as MNHEY and CDR2 as SVGAGI. With 6 bases clipped from V and 5 bases from J, the junction kept 6 bases outside the gene matches. This CDR3 is built from 13 residues.

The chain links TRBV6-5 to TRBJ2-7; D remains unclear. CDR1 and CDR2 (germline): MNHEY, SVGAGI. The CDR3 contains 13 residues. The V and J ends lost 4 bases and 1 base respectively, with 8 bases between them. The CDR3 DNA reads TGTGCCAGCAGTTTCGCGGTTTCCTACGAGCAGTACTTC. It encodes CASSFAVSYEQYF.

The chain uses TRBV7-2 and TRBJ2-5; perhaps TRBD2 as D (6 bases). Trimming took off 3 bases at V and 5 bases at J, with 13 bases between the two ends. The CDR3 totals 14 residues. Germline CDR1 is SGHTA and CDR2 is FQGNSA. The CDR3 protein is CASSFRLGGETQYF. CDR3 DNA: TGTGCCAGCAGCTTCCGACTAGGAGGGGAGACCCAGTACTTC.

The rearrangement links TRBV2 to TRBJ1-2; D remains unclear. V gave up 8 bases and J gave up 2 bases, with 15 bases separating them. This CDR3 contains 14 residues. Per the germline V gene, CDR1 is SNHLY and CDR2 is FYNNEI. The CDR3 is CASQAAPGNYGYTF. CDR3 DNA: TGTGCCAGCCAGGCAGCTCCAGGAAACTATGGCTACACCTTC.

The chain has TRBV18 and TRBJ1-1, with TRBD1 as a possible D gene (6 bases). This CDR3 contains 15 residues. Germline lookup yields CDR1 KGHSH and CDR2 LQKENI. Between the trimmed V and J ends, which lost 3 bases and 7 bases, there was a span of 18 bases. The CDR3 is CASSPPGGAAGEAFF. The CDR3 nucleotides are TGTGCCAGCTCACCCCCGGGGGGGGCGGCGGGTGAAGCTTTCTTT. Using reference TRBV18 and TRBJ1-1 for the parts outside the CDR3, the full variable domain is NAGVMQNPRHLVRRRGQEARLRCSPMKGHSHVYWYRQLPEEGLKFMVYLQKENIIDESGMPKERFSAEFPKEGPSILRIQQVVRGDSAAYFCASSPPGGAAGEAFFGQGTRLTVV.

CDR3 protein: CAYLGRQNTEAFF. DNA of the CDR3: TGTGCCTACCTCGGCAGGCAGAACACTGAAGCTTTCTTT. The gene calls are TRBV30 and TRBJ1-1; no clear D gene. The CDR3 totals 13 residues. Trimming pared 7 bases from V and 1 base from J, leaving 13 bases between. Germline V gene lookup returns CDR1 GTSNPN and CDR2 SVGIG (reference sequence).

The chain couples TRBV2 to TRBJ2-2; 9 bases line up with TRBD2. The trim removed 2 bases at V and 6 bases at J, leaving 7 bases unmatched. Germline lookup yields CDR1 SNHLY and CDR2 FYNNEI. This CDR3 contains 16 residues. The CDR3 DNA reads TGTGCCAGCAGTGAAAGTGGTAGCGGGAGTGCCGGGGAGCTGTTTTTT. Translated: CASSESGSGSAGELFF.

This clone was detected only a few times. The CDR3 reads CASSRTGDEKLFF. CDR3 in DNA: TGCGCCAGCAGCAGGACAGGAGATGAAAAACTGTTTTTT. This chain links TRBV5-1 with TRBJ1-4; 7 bases are shared with TRBD1. Germline CDR1 reads SGHRS; CDR2 reads YFSETQ. V lost 4 bases and J lost 6; bases outside the gene matches: 3. The CDR3 length is 13 residues. The full variable domain, its missing parts supplied by reference TRBV5-1 and TRBJ1-4, is KAGVTQTPRYLIKTRGQQVTLSCSPISGHRSVSWYQQTPGQGLQFLFEYFSETQRNKGNFPGRFSGRQFSNSRSEMNVSTLELGDSALYLCASSRTGDEKLFFGSGTQLSVL.

CDR3 sequence: CASSLAFLAGWSYTF. CDR3 DNA sequence: TGTGCCAGCAGCTTAGCGTTTTTGGCAGGGTGGAGCTACACCTTC. This chain uses TRBV7-2 with TRBJ1-2, with D perhaps TRBD1 (5 bases). Trimming left V 0 bases short and J 9 bases short, with 17 bases between. Germline V gene lookup returns CDR1 SGHTA and CDR2 FQGNSA. The CDR3 has 15 residues.

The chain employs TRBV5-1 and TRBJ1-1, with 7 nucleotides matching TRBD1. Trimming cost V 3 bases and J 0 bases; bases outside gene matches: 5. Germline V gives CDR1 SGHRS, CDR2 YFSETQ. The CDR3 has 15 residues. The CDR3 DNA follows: TGCGCCAGCAGCTGGGACAGCCTTGTGAACACTGAAGCTTTCTTT. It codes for CASSWDSLVNTEAFF.

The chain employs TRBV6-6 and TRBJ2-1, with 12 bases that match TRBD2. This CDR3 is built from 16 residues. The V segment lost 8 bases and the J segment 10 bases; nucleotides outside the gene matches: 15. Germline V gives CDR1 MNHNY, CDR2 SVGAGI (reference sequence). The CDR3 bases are TGTGCCAGCGGACTAGCGGGGTTTCGGGATATCCCGGAGCAGTTCTTC. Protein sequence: CASGLAGFRDIPEQFF.

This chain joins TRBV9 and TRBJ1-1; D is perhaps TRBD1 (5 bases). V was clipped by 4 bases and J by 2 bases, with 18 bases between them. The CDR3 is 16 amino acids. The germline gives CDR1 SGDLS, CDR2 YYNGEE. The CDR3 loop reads CASSPKGHTINTEAFF. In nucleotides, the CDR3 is TGTGCCAGCAGCCCAAAAGGACACACGATTAACACTGAAGCTTTCTTT.

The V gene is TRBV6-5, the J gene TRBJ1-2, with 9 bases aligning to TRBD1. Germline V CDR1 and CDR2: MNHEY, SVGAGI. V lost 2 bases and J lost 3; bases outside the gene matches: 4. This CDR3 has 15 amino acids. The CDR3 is CASSYHRGQDYGYTF. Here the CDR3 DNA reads TGTGCCAGCAGTTACCACAGGGGGCAGGACTATGGCTACACCTTC.

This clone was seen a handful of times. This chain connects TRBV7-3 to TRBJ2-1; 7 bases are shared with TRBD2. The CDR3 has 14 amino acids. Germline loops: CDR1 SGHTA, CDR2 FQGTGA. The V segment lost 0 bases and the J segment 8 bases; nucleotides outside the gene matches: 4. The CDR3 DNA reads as TGTGCCAGCAGCTTAACAGGCGGGAGCGATGAGCAGTTCTTC. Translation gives CASSLTGGSDEQFF.

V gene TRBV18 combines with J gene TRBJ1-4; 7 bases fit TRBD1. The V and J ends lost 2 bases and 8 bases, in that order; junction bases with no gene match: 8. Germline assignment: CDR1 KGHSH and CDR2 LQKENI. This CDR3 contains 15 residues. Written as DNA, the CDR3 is TGTGCCAGCTCACCAACCCGGGACAGCGGGGAAAAACTGTTTTTT. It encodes CASSPTRDSGEKLFF.

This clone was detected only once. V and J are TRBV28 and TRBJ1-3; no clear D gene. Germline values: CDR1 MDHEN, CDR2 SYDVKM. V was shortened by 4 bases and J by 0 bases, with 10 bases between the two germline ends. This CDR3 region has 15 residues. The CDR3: CASSSGVISGNTIYF. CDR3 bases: TGTGCCAGCAGTTCCGGGGTTATCTCTGGAAACACCATATATTTT.

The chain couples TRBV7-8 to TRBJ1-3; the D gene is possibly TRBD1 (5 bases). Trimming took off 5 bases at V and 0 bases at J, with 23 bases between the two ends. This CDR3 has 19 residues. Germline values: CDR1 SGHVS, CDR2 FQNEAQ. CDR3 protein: CASSPYRILPGDSGNTIYF. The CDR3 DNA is TGTGCCAGCAGCCCGTACCGCATCCTACCGGGGGACTCTGGAAACACCATATATTTT. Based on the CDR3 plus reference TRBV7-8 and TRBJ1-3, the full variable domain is GAGVSQSPRYKVAKRGQDVALRCDPISGHVSLFWYQQALGQGPEFLTYFQNEAQLDKSGLPSDRFFAERPEGSVSTLKIQRTQQEDSAVYLCASSPYRILPGDSGNTIYFGEGSWLTVV.

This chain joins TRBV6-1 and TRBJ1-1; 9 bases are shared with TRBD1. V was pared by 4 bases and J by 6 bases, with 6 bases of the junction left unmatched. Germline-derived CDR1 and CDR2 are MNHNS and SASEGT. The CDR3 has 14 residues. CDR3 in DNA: TGTGCCAGCAGTGGGACAGGGGAATGGGCTGAAGCTTTCTTT. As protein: CASSGTGEWAEAFF.

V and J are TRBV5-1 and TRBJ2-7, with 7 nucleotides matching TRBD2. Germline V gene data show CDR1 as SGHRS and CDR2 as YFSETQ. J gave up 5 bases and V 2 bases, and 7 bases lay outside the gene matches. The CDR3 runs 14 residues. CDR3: CASSFGLVTDEQYF. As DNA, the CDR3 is TGCGCCAGCAGCTTTGGACTAGTTACCGACGAGCAGTACTTC.